The clone carrying this T cell receptor beta chain was counted between two and nine times. Its matching antigen is unknown. This specimen belongs to a study of cytomegalovirus exposure and HLA in healthy donors. For the study at large: Of approximately 400 genotyped donors, approximately 80% clustered with self-reported Caucasian donors.

Study-level points and caveats: One variant, a missense change in DCLRE1C, was linked in a later analysis to TCR beta V- and J-gene trimming. Donors belonging to an Asian-associated ancestry cluster reportedly showed fewer N-insertions in productive TCRs than the roughly 700-donor mean, according to what a later analysis found. Presence/absence analyses treated sequencing depth as roughly uniform across donors.

V dropped 6 bases and J dropped 11; count of bases not matched to a gene: 13. Germline V gene data show CDR1 as SGHTA and CDR2 as FQGNSA. This CDR3 has 14 amino acids. The PCR contained 60 Vbeta and 13 Jbeta primers. Assay used: immunoSEQ multiplex PCR; TCRdb lists only in-frame clones, some missing. The sample holds about 130,000 clones, 66% seen once. Sequenced material: PBMCs. The chain recombines TRBV7-2 with TRBJ2-5; 9 nucleotides agree with TRBD1. This receptor was identified in a human donor in good health. The CDR3 nucleotides are TGTGCCAGCAGTCCCGGGACAGGGTATGGGGAGCAGTACTTC. It translates to CASSPGTGYGEQYF.